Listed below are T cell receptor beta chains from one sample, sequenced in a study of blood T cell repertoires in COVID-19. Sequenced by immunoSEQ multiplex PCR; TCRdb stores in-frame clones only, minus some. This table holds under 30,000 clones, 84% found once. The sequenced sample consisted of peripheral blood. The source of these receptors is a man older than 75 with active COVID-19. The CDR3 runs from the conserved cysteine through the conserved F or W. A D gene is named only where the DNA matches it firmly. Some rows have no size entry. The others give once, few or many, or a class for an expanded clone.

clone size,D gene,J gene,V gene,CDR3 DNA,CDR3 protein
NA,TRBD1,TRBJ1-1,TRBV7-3,TGTGCCAGCAGCTTATCAGGGGGAAACACTGAAGCTTTCTTT,CASSLSGGNTEAFF
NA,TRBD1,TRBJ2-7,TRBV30,TGTGCCTGGAGCGGGACAGCGTCCTACGAGCAGTACTTC,CAWSGTASYEQYF
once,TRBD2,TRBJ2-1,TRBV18,TGTGCCAGCTCACCCTATGAGACTAGCGGGGGGCCCAATGAGCAGTTCTTC,CASSPYETSGGPNEQFF
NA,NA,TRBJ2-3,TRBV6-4,TGTGCCAGCAGTGACTCTGGGACTTCTCATGCGCAGTATTTT,CASSDSGTSHAQYF
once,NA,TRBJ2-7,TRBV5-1,TGCGCCAGCAGCTTGGGGAGCGCAGAGCGCTCCTACGAGCAGTACTTC,CASSLGSAERSYEQYF
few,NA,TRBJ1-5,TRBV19,TGTGCCAGTAGTCTTCACGACGTACCAGGACAGCCAAGCAATCAGCCCCAGCATTTT,CASSLHDVPGQPSNQPQHF
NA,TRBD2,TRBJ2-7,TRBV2,TGTGCCAGCAGTGCCACTGGGACTAGCGGGGATGAGCAGTACTTC,CASSATGTSGDEQYF
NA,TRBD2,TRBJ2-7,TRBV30,TGTGCCTGGAGACAGCGGGGGAATACCTACGAGCAGTACTTC,CAWRQRGNTYEQYF
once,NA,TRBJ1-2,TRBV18,TGTGCCAGCTCACCCTCCGAGGCGTCTAGTCCCCCCTATGGCTACACCTTC,CASSPSEASSPPYGYTF
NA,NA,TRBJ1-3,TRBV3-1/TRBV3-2,TGTGCCAGCAGCCAAGCGAAGGGACTCCCCTCAAGCTCTGGAAACACCATATATTTT,CASSQAKGLPSSSGNTIYF
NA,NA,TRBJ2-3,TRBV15,TGTGCCACCAGCAGGGACCCCCTCGGGGGCACAGATACGCAGTATTTT,CATSRDPLGGTDTQYF
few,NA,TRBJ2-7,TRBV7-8,TGTGCCAGCAGCTTACGGAGGGGCTCCTACGAGCAGTACTTC,CASSLRRGSYEQYF
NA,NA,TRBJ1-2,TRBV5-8,TGTGCCAGCAGCAAATCGGACTATGGCTACACCTTC,CASSKSDYGYTF
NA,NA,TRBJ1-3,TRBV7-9,TGTGCCAGCGGCGCTATGGGACAAACGGGAAACACCATATATTTT,CASGAMGQTGNTIYF
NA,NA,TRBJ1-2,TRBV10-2,TGCGCCAGCAGTGAGCAGGGGAGCTATGGCTACACCTTC,CASSEQGSYGYTF
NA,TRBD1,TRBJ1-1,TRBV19,TGTGCCAGTAGTATCCGCCGGACAGGGAACACTGAAGCTTTCTTT,CASSIRRTGNTEAFF
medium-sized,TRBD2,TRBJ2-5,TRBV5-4,TGTGCCAGCAGCTTCCCAGCGGGGGGGCAGGAGACCCAGTACTTC,CASSFPAGGQETQYF
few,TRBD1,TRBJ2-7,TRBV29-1,TGCAGCGTTGCCGACAGGGGCTACGAGCAGTACTTC,CSVADRGYEQYF
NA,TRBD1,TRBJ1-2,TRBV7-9,TGTGCCAGCAGCTTAGGGGCCAGGGGGCCATCCTATGGCTACACCTTC,CASSLGARGPSYGYTF
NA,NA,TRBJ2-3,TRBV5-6,TGTGCCAGCAGCAAACCCGAGTACACAGATACGCAGTATTTT,CASSKPEYTDTQYF
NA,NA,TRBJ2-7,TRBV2,TGTGCCAGCCAGGTGGGCTACGAGCAGTACTTC,CASQVGYEQYF
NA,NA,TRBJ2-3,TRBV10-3,TGTGCCATCAGGGGACACCATGACACAGATACGCAGTATTTT,CAIRGHHDTDTQYF
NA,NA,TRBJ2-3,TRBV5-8,TGTGCCAGCAGCTTGGTGGCGGGGTACACAGATACGCAGTATTTT,CASSLVAGYTDTQYF
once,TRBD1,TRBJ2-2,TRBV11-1,TGTGCCAGCAGCTCCAGACAGGGGAACGGGGAGCTGTTTTTT,CASSSRQGNGELFF
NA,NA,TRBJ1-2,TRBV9,TGTGCCAGCAGGCCCACAGGGAACTATGGCTACACCTTC,CASRPTGNYGYTF
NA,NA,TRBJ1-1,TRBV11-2,TGTGCCAGCAGCTTATACGGGGGGACTGAAGCTTTCTTT,CASSLYGGTEAFF
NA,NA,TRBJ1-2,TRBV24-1,TGTGCCACCAGTCCCGCGCAGGGAGGGGGCTACACCTTC,CATSPAQGGGYTF
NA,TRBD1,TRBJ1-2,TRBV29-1,TGCAGCGTTACCGGCGGGACAGGGGAGTTGTATGGCTACACCTTC,CSVTGGTGELYGYTF
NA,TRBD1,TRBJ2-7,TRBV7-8,TGTGCCAGCACCCCGGGACAGGGATACGCTACGGTATACTTC,CASTPGQGYATVYF
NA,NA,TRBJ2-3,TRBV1,TGCACCAGCAGCCACCCCTCTAGCGGTGGCACAGATACGCAGTATTTT,CTSSHPSSGGTDTQYF
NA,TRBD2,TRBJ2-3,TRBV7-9,TGTGCCAGCAGCTTAGCACGGGGGGAGAGGACAGATACGCAGTATTTT,CASSLARGERTDTQYF
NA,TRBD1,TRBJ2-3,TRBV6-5,TGTGCCACCGGGACAGGGGACACAGATACGCAGTATTTT,CATGTGDTDTQYF
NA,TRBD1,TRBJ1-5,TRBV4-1,TGCGCCAGCAGCCAAGAGGGGACAGGGGCCTACAATCAGCCCCAGCATTTT,CASSQEGTGAYNQPQHF
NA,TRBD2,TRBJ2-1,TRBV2,TGTGCCAGCAGTCGTAGCGGGGGGGCCATCGATGAGCAGTTCTTC,CASSRSGGAIDEQFF
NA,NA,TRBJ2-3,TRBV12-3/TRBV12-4,TGTGCCAGCAGTTCCGGGTTTCAGAATACGCAGTATTTT,CASSSGFQNTQYF
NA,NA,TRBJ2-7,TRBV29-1,TGCAGCGTTGAAAGGCAGGTAGGCGAGCAGTACTTC,CSVERQVGEQYF
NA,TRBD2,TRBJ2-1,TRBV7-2,TGTGCCAGCAGCTTACGGACTAGCGGGGACCGGTACAATGAGCAGTTCTTC,CASSLRTSGDRYNEQFF
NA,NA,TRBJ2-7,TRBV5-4,TGTGCCACCACCCCCGCGGGCTCCTACGAGCAGTACTTC,CATTPAGSYEQYF
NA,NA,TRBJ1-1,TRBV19,TGTGCCAGTAGGACACACATGAACACTGAAGCTTTCTTT,CASRTHMNTEAFF
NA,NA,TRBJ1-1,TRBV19,TGTGCCAGTAGTATGACCGGGACACGGAACACTGAAGCTTTCTTT,CASSMTGTRNTEAFF
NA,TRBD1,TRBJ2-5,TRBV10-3,TGTGCCATCAGTGAGTCGATGCTCAGGGGGCGGGAGACCCAGTACTTC,CAISESMLRGRETQYF
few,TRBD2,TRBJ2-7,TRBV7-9,TGTGCCAGCAGCTTACTGAGCGGGAGGAGCTCCTACGAGCAGTACTTC,CASSLLSGRSSYEQYF
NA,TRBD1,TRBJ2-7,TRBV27,TGTGCCAGCAGCCGACAGGGGGCCAACGAGCAGTACTTC,CASSRQGANEQYF
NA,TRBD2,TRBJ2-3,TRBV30,TGTGCCTGGAGTCACGGGGGGGGCGCAGATACGCAGTATTTT,CAWSHGGGADTQYF